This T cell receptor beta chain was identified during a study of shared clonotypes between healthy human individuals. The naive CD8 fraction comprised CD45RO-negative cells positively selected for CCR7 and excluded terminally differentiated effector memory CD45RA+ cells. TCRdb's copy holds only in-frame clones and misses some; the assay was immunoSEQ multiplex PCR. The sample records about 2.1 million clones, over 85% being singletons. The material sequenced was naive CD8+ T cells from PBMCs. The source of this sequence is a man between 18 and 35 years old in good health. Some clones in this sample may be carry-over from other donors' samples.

CDR3 protein: CASSQETGTSSNEQFF. The CDR3 bases are TGCGCCAGCAGCCAGGAAACCGGGACTAGCTCGAATGAGCAGTTCTTC. V and J are TRBV4-3 and TRBJ2-1, with 9 bases aligning to TRBD2. Trimming cost V 3 bases and J 7 bases; bases outside gene matches: 10. In germline, CDR1 is LGHNA, CDR2 YSLEER. The CDR3 contains 16 residues.